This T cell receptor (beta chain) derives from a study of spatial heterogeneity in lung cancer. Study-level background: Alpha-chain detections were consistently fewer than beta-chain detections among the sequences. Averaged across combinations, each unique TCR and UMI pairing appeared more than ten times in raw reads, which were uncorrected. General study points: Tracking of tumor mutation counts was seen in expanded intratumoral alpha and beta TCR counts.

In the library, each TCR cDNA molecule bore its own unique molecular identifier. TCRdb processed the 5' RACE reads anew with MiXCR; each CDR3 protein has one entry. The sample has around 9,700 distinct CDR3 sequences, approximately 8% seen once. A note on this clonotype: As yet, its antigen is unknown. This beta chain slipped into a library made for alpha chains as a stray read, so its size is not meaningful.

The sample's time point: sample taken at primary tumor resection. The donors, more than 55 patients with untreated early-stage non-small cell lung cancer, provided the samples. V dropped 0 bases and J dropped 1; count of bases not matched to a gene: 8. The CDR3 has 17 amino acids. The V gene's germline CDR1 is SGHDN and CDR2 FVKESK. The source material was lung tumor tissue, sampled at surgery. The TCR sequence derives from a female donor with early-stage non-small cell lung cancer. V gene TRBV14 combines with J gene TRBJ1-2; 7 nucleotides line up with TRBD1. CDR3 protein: CASSQDATGPGNYGYTF. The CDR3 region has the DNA TGTGCCAGCAGCCAAGATGCGACAGGGCCTGGTAACTATGGCTACACCTTC.